These 12 T cell receptor beta chains came from one sample sequenced in a study of neoadjuvant anti-PD-1 for oral cavity cancer. Using immunoSEQ multiplex PCR, the repertoire was profiled, and TCRdb retains in-frame clones only, with some absent. The table lists 15,000 to 20,000 clones, about two thirds of them singletons. This material consisted of PBMCs, taken before nivolumab (anti-PD-1) treatment. All receptors come from a person aged 40-85 years with oral cavity squamous cell carcinoma.

The V call is TRBV2, the J call TRBJ2-7; a weak D match, TRBD1 (6 bases). Germline V gene lookup returns CDR1 SNHLY and CDR2 FYNNEI. V was clipped by 6 bases and J by 6 bases, with 18 bases between them. The CDR3 loop spans 14 amino acids. CDR3 amino acids: CASSRAQGPGEQYF. CDR3 in DNA: TGTGCCAGCAGCCGCGCACAGGGACCGGGCGAGCAGTACTTC.

The J gene is TRBJ1-5, the V gene TRBV19; possibly TRBD1 for D (6 bases). With 1 base removed from V and 1 base from J, the gap between germline ends came to 17 bases. The CDR3 length is 18 residues. Germline V gene lookup returns CDR1 LNHDA and CDR2 SQIVND (reference sequence). CDR3 DNA sequence: TGTGCCAGTAGTATAGCGACCTACGCCGGACAGAGCAATCAGCCCCAGCATTTT. Residues: CASSIATYAGQSNQPQHF.

This clone was seen a few times. CDR3 in DNA: TGCGCCAGCAGCTTGGAGGACAGGGTCGGCACAGATACGCAGTATTTT. This codes for CASSLEDRVGTDTQYF. The chain has TRBV5-1 and TRBJ2-3; 8 bases align to TRBD1. The CDR3 loop spans 16 amino acids. In germline, CDR1 is SGHRS, CDR2 YFSETQ. Unmatched junction bases numbered 4, after V lost 0 bases and J lost 1 base.

CDR3 region: CSVEDRGVAGALDTQYF. CDR3 sequence (DNA): TGCAGCGTTGAAGATAGGGGGGTAGCGGGAGCTCTAGATACGCAGTATTTT. The V call is TRBV29-1, the J call TRBJ2-3, with 9 bases fitting TRBD2. J gave up 5 bases and V 0 bases, and 12 bases lay outside the gene matches. The CDR3 covers 17 residues. The germline V gene has CDR1 SQVTM and CDR2 ANQGSEA.

This clone was seen a single time. The chain uses TRBV5-1 and TRBJ2-6, with 7 nucleotides matching TRBD1. Unmatched junction bases numbered 6, after V lost 4 bases and J lost 2 bases. The CDR3 spans 16 residues. Germline CDR1 and CDR2: SGHRS and YFSETQ. CDR3 nucleotide sequence: TGCGCCAGCAGCCTCCTACAGGGGACTGGGGCCAACGTCCTGACTTTC. Translated, it gives CASSLLQGTGANVLTF. The complete variable domain, with remaining parts taken from reference TRBV5-1 and TRBJ2-6, reads KAGVTQTPRYLIKTRGQQVTLSCSPISGHRSVSWYQQTPGQGLQFLFEYFSETQRNKGNFPGRFSGRQFSNSRSEMNVSTLELGDSALYLCASSLLQGTGANVLTFGAGSRLTVL.

The rearrangement joins TRBV6-5 to TRBJ2-1; no clear D. V lost 2 bases and J lost 0, with 5 bases in between. The germline V gene has CDR1 MNHEY and CDR2 SVGAGI. This CDR3 has 14 residues. The chain's CDR3 is CASSYRLSYNEQFF. In DNA form, the CDR3 reads TGTGCCAGCAGTTACAGGCTCTCCTACAATGAGCAGTTCTTC.

The V and J genes are TRBV29-1 and TRBJ1-1; the D is unclear. Germline CDR1 SQVTM, CDR2 ANQGSEA. CDR3 length: 10 amino acids. V was pared by 3 bases and J by 1 base, with 0 bases between. The CDR3 bases are TGCAGCGTTGAGAACACTGAAGCTTTCTTT. Translated: CSVENTEAFF.

The chain employs TRBV11-2 and TRBJ1-4, with a weak D call TRBD1 (5 bases). Germline CDR1 and CDR2: SGHAT and FQNNGV. Trimming took 3 bases from V and 4 from J, leaving 12 bases between them. This CDR3 is built from 15 residues. The CDR3 coding sequence is TGTGCCAGCAGCTTTAATGACAGAAATAATGAAAAACTGTTTTTT. Translated, it gives CASSFNDRNNEKLFF.

This chain connects TRBV19 to TRBJ2-2; TRBD1 is a possible D gene (5 bases). This CDR3 is 15 amino acids long. V was clipped by 6 bases and J by 0 bases, with 11 bases between them. CDR1 is LNHDA and CDR2 is SQIVND in the germline V gene (reference sequence). The DNA of the CDR3 is TGTGCCAGTAGGATAACAGGCCCGAACACCGGGGAGCTGTTTTTT. This gives the protein CASRITGPNTGELFF.

V is TRBV29-1 and J is TRBJ2-1; a weak D match, TRBD2 (9 bases). Between the trimmed V and J ends, which lost 2 bases and 8 bases, there was a span of 22 bases. The germline CDR1 and CDR2 sequences are SQVTM and ANQGSEA. The CDR3 is 16 residues long. For the CDR3, the DNA is TGCAGCGTTGAACGACAGGGGTCCCCTAGCGGGGATGAGCAGTTCTTC. Translated: CSVERQGSPSGDEQFF.

The V and J genes are TRBV5-1 and TRBJ2-3; 10 nucleotides match TRBD2. J was trimmed by 8 bases and V by 2 bases; bases with no gene match: 2. This CDR3 is 13 amino acids long. CDR1 and CDR2 (germline): SGHRS, YFSETQ. The CDR3 bases are TGCGCCAGCAGCTTTGTAGCGGGAGGTACGCAGTATTTT. This encodes CASSFVAGGTQYF.

V is TRBV30 and J is TRBJ1-1, with D perhaps TRBD1 (5 bases). This CDR3 has 14 residues. Germline V gene data show CDR1 as GTSNPN and CDR2 as SVGIG (reference sequence). The V gene lost 8 bases and the J gene lost 1 base, with 17 bases spanning the gap. The CDR3 loop reads CARAAGTGNTEAFF. DNA for the CDR3: TGTGCCAGAGCGGCCGGGACGGGGAACACTGAAGCTTTCTTT.